A single sample gave rise to the 8 T cell receptor beta chains below, sequenced in a study of blood T cell repertoires in COVID-19. TCRdb's copy holds only in-frame clones and misses some; the assay was immunoSEQ multiplex PCR. The table includes over 150,000 clones, about 87% detected once. Sequenced sample: peripheral blood. The receptors shown here come from a man in his forties with active or convalescent COVID-19.

The CDR3, as DNA: TGTGCCAGCAGCTCACAGGGGGCCGCGGGCAATCAGCCCCAGCATTTT. The encoded protein is CASSSQGAAGNQPQHF. The rearrangement joins TRBV7-9 to TRBJ1-5; 9 nucleotides line up with TRBD1. Germline CDR1 reads SEHNR; CDR2 reads FQNEAQ (reference sequence). V shed 4 bases and J 2 bases; nucleotides not matched to a gene: 6. The CDR3 consists of 16 residues.

Here the CDR3 DNA reads TGTGCCAGCAGCCCTAAGGGACAGAGCCTCGGGACCCAGTACTTC. Translation: CASSPKGQSLGTQYF. The chain joins TRBV11-2 to TRBJ2-5, with TRBD1 matching over 7 bases. CDR1 is SGHAT, CDR2 FQNNGV, per germline. The J segment lost 7 bases and the V segment lost 5 bases, leaving 13 bases of the junction unmatched. CDR3 length equals 15 residues. Together with reference TRBV11-2 and TRBJ2-5, the CDR3 gives the full variable domain: EAGVAQSPRYKIIEKRQSVAFWCNPISGHATLYWYQQILGQGPKLLIQFQNNGVVDDSQLPKDRFSAERLKGVDSTLKIQPAKLEDSAVYLCASSPKGQSLGTQYFGPGTRLLVL.

This clone has just a few counts. The chain joins TRBV14 to TRBJ2-1, with a weak D call TRBD2 (5 bases). V was trimmed by 6 bases and J by 3 bases, leaving 12 bases between them. CDR1 and CDR2 from the germline V gene are SGHDN and FVKESK. This CDR3 is built from 14 residues. CDR3 region: CASRPGLDYNEQFF. The CDR3 region has the DNA TGTGCCAGCAGGCCCGGACTGGACTACAATGAGCAGTTCTTC.

This clone was recorded only once. A read error likely explains this, since a far larger clone differs by one base. This sequence joins TRBV11-2 and TRBJ2-7, with 7 bases that match TRBD2. This CDR3 has 13 residues. Trimming took 1 base from V and 3 from J; bases not matched to a gene: 0. The germline V gene has CDR1 SGHAT and CDR2 FQNNGV. This CDR3 reads CASSLGGGYEQYF. CDR3 DNA sequence: TGTGCCAGCAGCTTAGGGGGGGGCTACGAGCAGTACTTC.

The chain carries TRBV30 and TRBJ1-3; D ambiguous. V dropped 0 bases and J dropped 8 bases, with 5 bases sitting between them. The CDR3 is made up of 11 amino acids. CDR1 and CDR2 from the germline V gene are GTSNPN and SVGIG (reference sequence). The CDR3 sequence is CAWSVGDTIYF. The DNA for the CDR3 is TGTGCCTGGAGTGTCGGGGACACCATATATTTT.

The V gene is TRBV7-8, the J gene TRBJ1-1, with D uncertain. The CDR3 extends over 13 amino acids. Trimming stripped 6 bases from V and 1 base from J, with 9 bases between. The germline gives CDR1 SGHVS, CDR2 FQNEAQ. Here the CDR3 reads CASRHTKNTEAFF. The CDR3 DNA reads as TGTGCCAGCAGGCACACGAAGAACACTGAAGCTTTCTTT.

The chain has TRBV27 and TRBJ1-3; TRBD1 might be the D (5 bases). There are 15 residues in the CDR3. The germline V and J ends were trimmed by 4 bases and 0 bases, with 10 bases remaining between them. CDR1 and CDR2 (germline): MNHEY, SMNVEV (reference sequence). The CDR3 region is CASSSTGLSGNTIYF. The CDR3 DNA follows: TGTGCCAGCAGTTCTACAGGTCTCTCTGGAAACACCATATATTTT.

CDR3 amino acids: CASSTTQGGRSGNTIYF. CDR3 DNA sequence: TGTGCCAGTAGTACCACACAGGGCGGTCGCTCTGGAAACACCATATATTTT. The chain carries TRBV19 and TRBJ1-3; D might be TRBD1 (6 bases). Trimming removed 4 bases at V and 0 bases at J, with 16 bases between. This CDR3 spans 17 amino acids. Germline values: CDR1 LNHDA, CDR2 SQIVND (reference sequence). Filled out from reference TRBV19 and TRBJ1-3, the complete variable domain reads DGGITQSPKYLFRKEGQNVTLSCEQNLNHDAMYWYRQDPGQGLRLIYYSQIVNDFQKGDIAEGYSVSREKKESFPLTVTSAQKNPTAFYLCASSTTQGGRSGNTIYFGEGSWLTVV.